The 17 T cell receptor beta chains given below trace back to one sample, sequenced in a study of blood T cell repertoires in COVID-19. Only in-frame clones appear in the TCRdb table, and some are missing; sequencing was by immunoSEQ multiplex PCR. Here the sample spans some 200,000 clones, more than 75% being singletons. The sequencing input was peripheral blood. These receptors were taken from a man between 45 and 60 years old who had recovered from COVID-19.

This clone was counted between two and nine times. The chain has TRBV25-1 and TRBJ2-2; D not certain. The germline gives CDR1 MGHDK, CDR2 SYGVNS. The CDR3 runs to 14 residues. Trimming left V 7 bases short and J 0 bases short, with 9 bases between. CDR3: CASNGYANTGELFF. The CDR3 coding sequence is TGTGCCAGCAACGGTTACGCGAACACCGGGGAGCTGTTTTTT.

The CDR3 here is CSVERSGQGNEQFF. CDR3 DNA sequence: TGCAGCGTTGAGAGGTCTGGGCAGGGCAATGAGCAGTTCTTC. The V gene is TRBV29-1, the J gene TRBJ2-1, with D perhaps matching TRBD1 (5 bases). The CDR3 covers 14 residues. Trimming cost V 3 bases and J 6 bases, with 15 bases left between them. The V gene's germline CDR1 is SQVTM and CDR2 ANQGSEA.

The chain joins TRBV15 to TRBJ1-5, with 8 bases lining up with TRBD1. J was trimmed by 6 bases and V by 0 bases; bases with no gene match: 4. CDR1 LNHNV and CDR2 YYDKDF come from the germline V gene (reference sequence). This CDR3 contains 15 residues. The CDR3 DNA follows: TGTGCCACCAGCAGAGACAGGGGGCTCAGTCAGCCCCAGCATTTT. Amino acid sequence: CATSRDRGLSQPQHF.

The chain links TRBV28 to TRBJ2-7, with 12 nucleotides matching TRBD2. V lost 5 bases, J lost 7 bases, and 9 bases stayed unmatched. The CDR3 length is 15 residues. Germline CDR1 is MDHEN and CDR2 is SYDVKM. CDR3 nucleotides: TGTGCCAGCAGTCTAGCGGGAGGGCGACCAGAAGAGCAGTACTTC. The encoded protein is CASSLAGGRPEEQYF. Full variable domain (rest looked up from reference TRBV28 and TRBJ2-7): DVKVTQSSRYLVKRTGEKVFLECVQDMDHENMFWYRQDPGLGLRLIYFSYDVKMKEKGDIPEGYSVSREKKERFSLILESASTNQTSMYLCASSLAGGRPEEQYFGPGTRLTVT.

A single count supports this clone. The chain employs TRBV2 and TRBJ2-7, with TRBD2 as a possible D gene (6 bases). Trimming left V 6 bases short and J 0 bases short, with 9 bases between. The CDR3 consists of 13 residues. Germline values: CDR1 SNHLY, CDR2 FYNNEI. The DNA of the CDR3 is TGTGCCAGCAGGAGCGGGTCCTCCTACGAGCAGTACTTC. It yields the protein CASRSGSSYEQYF.

The CDR3 DNA reads TGTGCCAGCAGCCTCGCGGGAAGATTACAGCCCCAGCATTTT. Its protein product is CASSLAGRLQPQHF. The V and J genes are TRBV3-1 (or the pseudogene TRBV3-2) and TRBJ1-5; D remains ambiguous. The V gene's germline CDR1 is LGHDT and CDR2 YNNKEL (reference sequence). With 4 bases removed from V and 7 bases from J, the gap between germline ends came to 14 bases. The CDR3 is 14 amino acids.

The genes are TRBV24-1 and TRBJ1-5, with D perhaps TRBD1 (5 bases). The CDR3 is 15 amino acids. V was pared by 3 bases and J by 7 bases, with 15 bases between. Germline CDR1 reads KGHDR; CDR2 reads SFDVKD. The DNA for the CDR3 is TGTGCCACCAGTGATCCCACGGGGGGAGGACAGCCCCAGCATTTT. It translates to CATSDPTGGGQPQHF.

This clone came up once. V gene TRBV3-1 (or the pseudogene TRBV3-2) combines with J gene TRBJ1-1; D may be TRBD1 (6 bases). The V end was cut by 4 bases, the J end by 10 bases, with 13 bases between. This CDR3 contains 12 residues. Germline CDR1 LGHDT, CDR2 YNNKEL (reference sequence). The CDR3 DNA reads TGTGCCAGCAGCCGGGGGGGGGCCTCAGCTTTCTTT. It translates to CASSRGGASAFF.

The chain recombines TRBV11-2 with TRBJ2-3, with a weak D call TRBD1 (5 bases). V was cut by 3 bases and J by 6 bases, with 16 bases left in between. The CDR3 has 15 amino acids. CDR1 SGHAT and CDR2 FQNNGV come from the germline V gene. CDR3 protein: CASSLTVGNRDTQYF. Written as DNA, the CDR3 is TGTGCCAGCAGCTTGACCGTGGGGAACAGGGATACGCAGTATTTT.

The V gene is TRBV14, the J gene TRBJ2-5; D gene unclear. This CDR3 has 15 residues. Trimming took off 0 bases at V and 2 bases at J, with 10 bases between the two ends. Germline V gene sequence: CDR1 SGHDN, CDR2 FVKESK. The CDR3 bases are TGTGCCAGCAGCCAAGATTGGGTGCGGCAAGAGACCCAGTACTTC. It specifies CASSQDWVRQETQYF.

Comment on this clone: Mismatch with germline at one junction end may stem from a read error. CDR3 nucleotide sequence: TGTGCCAGCAGCGTAAAATGGGGACAGAACCTTCTCGACCAGAACTTC. Protein sequence: CASSVKWGQNLLDQNF. The gene calls are TRBV9 and TRBJ2-7, with 7 bases aligning to TRBD1. The CDR3 consists of 16 residues. Germline V gene lookup returns CDR1 SGDLS and CDR2 YYNGEE.

The rearrangement joins TRBV5-1 to TRBJ2-7, with 10 bases identical to TRBD2. CDR1 SGHRS and CDR2 YFSETQ come from the germline V gene. V shed 2 bases, J shed 2 bases, and the junction held 4 bases outside the gene matches. The CDR3 covers 15 residues. CDR3 nucleotide sequence: TGCGCCAGCAGCTTTGGGACTAGCGTCACCTACGAGCAGTACTTC. Its protein product is CASSFGTSVTYEQYF.

The sample holds one count of this clone. This sequence joins TRBV5-1 and TRBJ2-2, with 11 positions matching TRBD2. Germline V lookup: CDR1 SGHRS, CDR2 YFSETQ. The junction had 13 bases not matched to a gene; V was cut back by 9 bases and J by 6 bases. The CDR3 sequence is 16 residues long. CDR3 amino acids: CATSRRLAGLSGELFF. In nucleotides, the CDR3 is TGCGCCACCTCACGGCGACTAGCGGGATTATCCGGGGAGCTGTTTTTT. The whole variable domain, remainder taken from reference TRBV5-1 and TRBJ2-2, is KAGVTQTPRYLIKTRGQQVTLSCSPISGHRSVSWYQQTPGQGLQFLFEYFSETQRNKGNFPGRFSGRQFSNSRSEMNVSTLELGDSALYLCATSRRLAGLSGELFFGEGSRLTVL.

V and J are TRBV13 and TRBJ2-2, with D possibly TRBD2 on 6 matching bases. CDR1 is PRHDT, CDR2 FYEKMQ, per germline (reference sequence). The CDR3 consists of 15 residues. V lost 5 bases, J lost 1 base, and 11 bases lay in between. The chain's CDR3 is CASSMGTLNTGELFF. DNA for the CDR3: TGTGCCAGCAGCATGGGGACTTTGAACACCGGGGAGCTGTTTTTT.

This chain links TRBV12-3 or TRBV12-4 with TRBJ1-2; 8 positions agree with TRBD1. V lost 5 bases to trimming and J lost 4 bases; unmatched junction nucleotides: 0. This CDR3 region has 12 residues. For the CDR3, the DNA is TGTGCCAGCAGTGGACAGGGCTATGGCTACACCTTC. Amino acid sequence: CASSGQGYGYTF.

The chain combines TRBV28 with TRBJ1-1; tentatively, D is TRBD1 (6 bases). With 7 bases removed from V and 2 bases from J, the gap between germline ends came to 17 bases. From germline, CDR1 is MDHEN and CDR2 SYDVKM. This CDR3 has 15 amino acids. This chain's CDR3 is CASTYTGGANTEAFF. The CDR3 DNA sequence: TGTGCCAGCACCTATACGGGGGGCGCAAACACTGAAGCTTTCTTT.

The chain recombines TRBV18 with TRBJ1-1, with 7 bases fitting TRBD1. There are 15 residues in the CDR3. Germline V lookup: CDR1 KGHSH, CDR2 LQKENI. V dropped 5 bases and J dropped 1; count of bases not matched to a gene: 7. The CDR3 spells CASSGATGTNTEAFF. DNA for the CDR3: TGTGCCAGCTCAGGCGCGACAGGGACGAACACTGAAGCTTTCTTT.